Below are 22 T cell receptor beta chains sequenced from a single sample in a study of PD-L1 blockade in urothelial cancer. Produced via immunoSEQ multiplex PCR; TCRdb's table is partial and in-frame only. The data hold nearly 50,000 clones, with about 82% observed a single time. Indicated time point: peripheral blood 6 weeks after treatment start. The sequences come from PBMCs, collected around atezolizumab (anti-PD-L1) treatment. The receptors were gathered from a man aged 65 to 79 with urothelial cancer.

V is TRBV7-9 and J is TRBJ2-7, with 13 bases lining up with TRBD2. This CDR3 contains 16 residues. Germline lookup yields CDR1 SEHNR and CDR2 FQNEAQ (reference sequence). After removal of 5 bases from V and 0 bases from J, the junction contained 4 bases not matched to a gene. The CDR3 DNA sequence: TGTGCCAGCAGCATCACTAGCGGGAGGGCCTCCTACGAGCAGTACTTC. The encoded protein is CASSITSGRASYEQYF.

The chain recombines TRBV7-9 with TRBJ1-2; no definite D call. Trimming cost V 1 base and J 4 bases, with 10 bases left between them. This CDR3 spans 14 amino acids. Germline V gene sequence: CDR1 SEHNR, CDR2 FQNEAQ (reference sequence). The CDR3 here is CASSLGEMSYGYTF. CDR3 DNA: TGTGCCAGCAGCTTAGGAGAGATGTCCTATGGCTACACCTTC.

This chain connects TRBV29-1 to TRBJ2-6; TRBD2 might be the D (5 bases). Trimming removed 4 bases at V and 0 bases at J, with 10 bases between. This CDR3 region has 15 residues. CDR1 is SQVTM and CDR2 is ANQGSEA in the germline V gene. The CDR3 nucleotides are TGCAGCGTTGTCCCGGGATCCTCTGGGGCCAACGTCCTGACTTTC. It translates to CSVVPGSSGANVLTF.

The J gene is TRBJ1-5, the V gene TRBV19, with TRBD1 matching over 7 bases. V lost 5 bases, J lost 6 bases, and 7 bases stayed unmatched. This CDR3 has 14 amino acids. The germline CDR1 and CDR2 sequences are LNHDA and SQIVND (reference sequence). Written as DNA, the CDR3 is TGTGCCAGTAGTCCCGGGACAGCGGGTCAGCCCCAGCATTTT. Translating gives CASSPGTAGQPQHF.

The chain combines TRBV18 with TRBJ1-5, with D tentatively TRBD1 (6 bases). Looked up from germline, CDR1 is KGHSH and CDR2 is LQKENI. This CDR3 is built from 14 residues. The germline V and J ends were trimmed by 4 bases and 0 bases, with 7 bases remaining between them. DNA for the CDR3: TGTGCCAGCTCACGGGACAATAGCAATCAGCCCCAGCATTTT. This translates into CASSRDNSNQPQHF.

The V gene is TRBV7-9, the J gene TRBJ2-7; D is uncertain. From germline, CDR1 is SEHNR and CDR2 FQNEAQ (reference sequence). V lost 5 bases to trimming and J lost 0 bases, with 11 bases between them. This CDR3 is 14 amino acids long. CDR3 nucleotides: TGTGCCAGCAGCCCCTTTGCGAGCTCCTACGAGCAGTACTTC. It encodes CASSPFASSYEQYF.

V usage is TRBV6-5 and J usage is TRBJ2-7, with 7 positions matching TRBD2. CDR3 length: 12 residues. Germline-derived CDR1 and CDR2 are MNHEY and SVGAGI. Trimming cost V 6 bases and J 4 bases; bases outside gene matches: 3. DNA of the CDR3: TGTGCCAGCAGGGGGGGGACGTACGAGCAGTACTTC. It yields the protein CASRGGTYEQYF.

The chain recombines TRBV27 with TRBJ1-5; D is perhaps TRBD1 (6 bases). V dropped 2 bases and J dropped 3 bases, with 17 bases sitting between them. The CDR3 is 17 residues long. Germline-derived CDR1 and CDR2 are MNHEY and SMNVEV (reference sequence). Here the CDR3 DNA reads TGTGCCAGCAGTTTAACGGCGGGGGCATCGTACAATCAGCCCCAGCATTTT. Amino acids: CASSLTAGASYNQPQHF.

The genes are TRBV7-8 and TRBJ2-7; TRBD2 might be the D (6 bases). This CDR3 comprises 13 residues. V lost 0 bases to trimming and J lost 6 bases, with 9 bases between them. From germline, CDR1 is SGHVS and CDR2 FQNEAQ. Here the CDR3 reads CASSLAAGLEQYF. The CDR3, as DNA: TGTGCCAGCAGCTTAGCTGCGGGGCTCGAGCAGTACTTC.

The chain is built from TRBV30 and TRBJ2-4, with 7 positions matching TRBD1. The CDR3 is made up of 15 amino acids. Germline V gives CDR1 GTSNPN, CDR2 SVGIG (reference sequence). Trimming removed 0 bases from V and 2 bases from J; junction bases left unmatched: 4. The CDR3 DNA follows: TGTGCCTGGAGTGTTAGGGGGCGATCCAAAAACATTCAGTACTTC. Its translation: CAWSVRGRSKNIQYF.

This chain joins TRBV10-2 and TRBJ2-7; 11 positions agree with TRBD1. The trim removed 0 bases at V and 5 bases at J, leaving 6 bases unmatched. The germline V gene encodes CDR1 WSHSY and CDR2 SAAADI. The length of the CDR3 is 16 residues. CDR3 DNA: TGCGCCAGCAGTGAGTCGCAGGACAGGGGGCTCGACGAGCAGTACTTC. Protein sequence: CASSESQDRGLDEQYF.

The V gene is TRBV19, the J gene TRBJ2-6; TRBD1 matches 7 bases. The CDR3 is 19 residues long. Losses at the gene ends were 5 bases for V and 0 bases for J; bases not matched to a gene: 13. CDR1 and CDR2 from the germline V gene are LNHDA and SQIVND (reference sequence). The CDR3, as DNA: TGTGCCAGTAGTCCTTCACGTTGGACAGGCCGCTCTGGGGCCAACGTCCTGACTTTC. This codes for CASSPSRWTGRSGANVLTF. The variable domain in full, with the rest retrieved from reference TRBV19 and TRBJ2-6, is DGGITQSPKYLFRKEGQNVTLSCEQNLNHDAMYWYRQDPGQGLRLIYYSQIVNDFQKGDIAEGYSVSREKKESFPLTVTSAQKNPTAFYLCASSPSRWTGRSGANVLTFGAGSRLTVL.

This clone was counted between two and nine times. The CDR3 loop reads CAISDGSGRGSEQFF. For the CDR3, the DNA is TGTGCCATCAGTGATGGTAGCGGGAGAGGAAGTGAGCAGTTCTTC. The chain recombines TRBV10-3 with TRBJ2-1, with 9 bases fitting TRBD2. Germline CDR1 is ENHRY and CDR2 is SYGVKD. The CDR3 totals 15 residues. Losses at the gene ends were 3 bases for V and 9 bases for J; bases not matched to a gene: 9.

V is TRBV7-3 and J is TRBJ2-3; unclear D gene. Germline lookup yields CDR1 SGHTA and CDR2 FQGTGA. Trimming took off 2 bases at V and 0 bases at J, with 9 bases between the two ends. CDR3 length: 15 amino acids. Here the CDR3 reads CASSLLHTSTDTQYF. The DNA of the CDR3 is TGTGCCAGCAGCTTACTCCATACTAGCACAGATACGCAGTATTTT.

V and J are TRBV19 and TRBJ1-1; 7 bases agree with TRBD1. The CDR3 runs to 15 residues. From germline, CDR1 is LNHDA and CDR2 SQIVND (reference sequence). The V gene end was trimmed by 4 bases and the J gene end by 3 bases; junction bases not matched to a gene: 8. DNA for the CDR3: TGTGCCAGTAGTACCAGATCGGGACAGTACACTGAAGCTTTCTTT. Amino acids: CASSTRSGQYTEAFF.

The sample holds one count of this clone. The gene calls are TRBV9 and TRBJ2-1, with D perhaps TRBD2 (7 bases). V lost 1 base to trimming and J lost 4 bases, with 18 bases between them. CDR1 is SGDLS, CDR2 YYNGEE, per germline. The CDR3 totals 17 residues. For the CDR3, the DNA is TGTGCCAGCAGCGTAAGTTATCGGACTAGGGGGTACAATGAGCAGTTCTTC. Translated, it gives CASSVSYRTRGYNEQFF.

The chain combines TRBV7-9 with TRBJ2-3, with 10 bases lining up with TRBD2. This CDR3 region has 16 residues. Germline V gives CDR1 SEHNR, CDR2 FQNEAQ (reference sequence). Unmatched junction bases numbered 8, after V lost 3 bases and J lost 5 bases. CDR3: CASSFWLAGEEDTQYF. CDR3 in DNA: TGTGCCAGCAGCTTCTGGCTAGCGGGAGAAGAAGATACGCAGTATTTT.

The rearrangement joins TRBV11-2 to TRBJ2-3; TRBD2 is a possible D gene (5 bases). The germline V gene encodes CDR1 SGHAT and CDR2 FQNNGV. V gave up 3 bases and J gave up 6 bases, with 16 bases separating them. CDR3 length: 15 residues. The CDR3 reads CASSFPERWADTQYF. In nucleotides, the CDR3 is TGTGCCAGCAGCTTCCCGGAGCGGTGGGCGGATACGCAGTATTTT.

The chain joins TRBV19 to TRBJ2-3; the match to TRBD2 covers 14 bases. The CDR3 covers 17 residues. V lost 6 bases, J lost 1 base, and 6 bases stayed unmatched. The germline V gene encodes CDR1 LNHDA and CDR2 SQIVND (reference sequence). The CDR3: CASRGTSGRGGTDTQYF. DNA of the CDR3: TGTGCCAGTAGAGGGACTAGCGGGAGAGGGGGCACAGATACGCAGTATTTT.

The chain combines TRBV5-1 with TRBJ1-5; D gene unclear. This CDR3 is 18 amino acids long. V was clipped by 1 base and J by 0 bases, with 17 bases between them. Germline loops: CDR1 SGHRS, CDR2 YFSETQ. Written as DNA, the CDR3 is TGCGCCAGCAGCTTGCGGGTGAATGAGAGTTATAGCAATCAGCCCCAGCATTTT. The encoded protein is CASSLRVNESYSNQPQHF.

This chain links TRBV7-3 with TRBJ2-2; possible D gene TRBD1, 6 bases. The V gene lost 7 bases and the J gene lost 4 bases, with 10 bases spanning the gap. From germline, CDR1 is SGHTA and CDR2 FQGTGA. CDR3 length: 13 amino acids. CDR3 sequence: CASTQGGTGELFF. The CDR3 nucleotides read TGTGCCAGCACCCAAGGGGGCACCGGGGAGCTGTTTTTT.

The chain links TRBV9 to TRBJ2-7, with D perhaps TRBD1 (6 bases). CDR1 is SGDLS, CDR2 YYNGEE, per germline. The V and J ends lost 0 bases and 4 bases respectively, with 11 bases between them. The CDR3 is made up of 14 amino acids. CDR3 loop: CASSVGGQSYEQYF. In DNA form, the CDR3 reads TGTGCCAGCAGCGTAGGGGGACAAAGTTACGAGCAGTACTTC.